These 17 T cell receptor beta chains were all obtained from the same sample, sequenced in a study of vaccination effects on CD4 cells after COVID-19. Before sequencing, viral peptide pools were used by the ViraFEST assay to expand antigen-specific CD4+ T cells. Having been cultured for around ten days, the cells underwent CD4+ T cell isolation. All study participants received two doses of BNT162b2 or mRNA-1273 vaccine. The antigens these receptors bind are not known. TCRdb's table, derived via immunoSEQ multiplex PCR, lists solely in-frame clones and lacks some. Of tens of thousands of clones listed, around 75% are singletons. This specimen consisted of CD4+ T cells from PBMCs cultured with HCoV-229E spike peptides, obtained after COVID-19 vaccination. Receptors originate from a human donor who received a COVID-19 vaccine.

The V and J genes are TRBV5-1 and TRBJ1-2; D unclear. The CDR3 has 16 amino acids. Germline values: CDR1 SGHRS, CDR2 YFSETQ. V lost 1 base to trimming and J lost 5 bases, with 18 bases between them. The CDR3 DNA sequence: TGCGCCAGCAGCTTGTTAGCGCCCCGACAAAGATATGGCTACACCTTC. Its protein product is CASSLLAPRQRYGYTF.

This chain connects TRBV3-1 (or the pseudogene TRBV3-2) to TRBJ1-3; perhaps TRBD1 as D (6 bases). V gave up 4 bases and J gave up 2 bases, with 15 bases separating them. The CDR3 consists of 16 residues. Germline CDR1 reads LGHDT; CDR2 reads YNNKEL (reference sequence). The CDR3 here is CASSPQQGGTGNTIYF. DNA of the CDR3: TGTGCCAGCAGCCCACAACAGGGAGGGACTGGAAACACCATATATTTT.

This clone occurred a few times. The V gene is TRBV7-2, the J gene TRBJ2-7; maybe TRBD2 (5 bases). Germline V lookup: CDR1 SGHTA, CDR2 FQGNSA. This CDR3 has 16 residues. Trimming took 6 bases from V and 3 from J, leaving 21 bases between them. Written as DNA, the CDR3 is TGTGCCAGCAGTCTTCCTACTAGTTCCCTTTACTACGAGCAGTACTTC. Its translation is CASSLPTSSLYYEQYF.

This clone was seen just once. CDR3 in DNA: TGCAGCGTTCTAATACGGACAGATACGCAGTATTTT. This sequence encodes CSVLIRTDTQYF. The rearrangement uses TRBV29-1 and TRBJ2-3; D not resolved. Deletions cut 5 bases from V and 3 bases from J, with 9 bases between. CDR3 length: 12 amino acids. Germline V gives CDR1 SQVTM, CDR2 ANQGSEA.

For the CDR3, the DNA is TGTGCCAGCAGCCTAGTTGGGGGGAGAGCTGAAGCTTTCTTT. Encoded protein: CASSLVGGRAEAFF. The chain is built from TRBV11-2 and TRBJ1-1, with D perhaps TRBD1 (5 bases). V was clipped by 5 bases and J by 6 bases, with 16 bases between them. CDR3 length: 14 residues. Germline-derived CDR1 and CDR2 are SGHAT and FQNNGV.

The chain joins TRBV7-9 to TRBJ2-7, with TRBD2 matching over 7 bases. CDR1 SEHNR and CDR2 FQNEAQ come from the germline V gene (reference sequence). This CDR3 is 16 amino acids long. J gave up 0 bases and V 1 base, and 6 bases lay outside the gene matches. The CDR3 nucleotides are TGTGCCAGCAGCTTAGGGCGGGGGTATAGCTCCTACGAGCAGTACTTC. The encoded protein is CASSLGRGYSSYEQYF.

CDR3 DNA: TGCAGCGTTGGCGAAGAAACTAACTATGGCTACACCTTC. Its protein product is CSVGEETNYGYTF. The chain employs TRBV29-1 and TRBJ1-2; D gene ambiguous. Trimming removed 4 bases at V and 0 bases at J, with 9 bases between. CDR3 length: 13 amino acids. Germline CDR1 is SQVTM and CDR2 is ANQGSEA.

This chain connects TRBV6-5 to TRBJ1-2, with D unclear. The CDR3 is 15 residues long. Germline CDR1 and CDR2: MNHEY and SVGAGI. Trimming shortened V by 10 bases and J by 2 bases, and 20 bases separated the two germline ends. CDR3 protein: CATKREGAVNYGYTF. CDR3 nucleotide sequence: TGTGCCACCAAACGTGAGGGCGCCGTGAACTATGGCTACACCTTC.

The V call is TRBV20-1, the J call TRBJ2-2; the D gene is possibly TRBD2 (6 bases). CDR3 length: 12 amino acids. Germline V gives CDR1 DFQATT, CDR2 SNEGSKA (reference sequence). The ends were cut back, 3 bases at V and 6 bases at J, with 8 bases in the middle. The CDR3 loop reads CSASSGPGELFF. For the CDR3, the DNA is TGCAGTGCTAGTAGCGGACCCGGGGAGCTGTTTTTT.

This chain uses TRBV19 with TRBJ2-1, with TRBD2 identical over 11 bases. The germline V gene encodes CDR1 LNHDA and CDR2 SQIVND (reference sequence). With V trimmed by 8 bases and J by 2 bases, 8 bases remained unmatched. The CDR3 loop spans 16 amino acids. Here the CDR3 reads CASERTSGLTYNEQFF. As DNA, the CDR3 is TGTGCCAGTGAAAGGACTAGCGGGCTCACCTACAATGAGCAGTTCTTC. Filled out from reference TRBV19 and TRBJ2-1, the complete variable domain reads DGGITQSPKYLFRKEGQNVTLSCEQNLNHDAMYWYRQDPGQGLRLIYYSQIVNDFQKGDIAEGYSVSREKKESFPLTVTSAQKNPTAFYLCASERTSGLTYNEQFFGPGTRLTVL.

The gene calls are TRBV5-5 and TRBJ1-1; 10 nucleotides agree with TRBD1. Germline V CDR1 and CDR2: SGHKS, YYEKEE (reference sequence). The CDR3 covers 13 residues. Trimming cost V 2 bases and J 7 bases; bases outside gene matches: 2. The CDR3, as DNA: TGTGCCAGCAGCTTTGACAGGGGGCGTGAAGCTTTCTTT. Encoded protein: CASSFDRGREAFF.

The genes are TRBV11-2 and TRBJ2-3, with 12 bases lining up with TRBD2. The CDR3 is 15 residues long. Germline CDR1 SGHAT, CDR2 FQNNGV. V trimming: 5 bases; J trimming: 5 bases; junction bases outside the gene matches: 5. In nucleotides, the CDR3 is TGTGCCAGCAGCCTCGAACTAGCGGGAGGAGATACGCAGTATTTT. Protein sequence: CASSLELAGGDTQYF.

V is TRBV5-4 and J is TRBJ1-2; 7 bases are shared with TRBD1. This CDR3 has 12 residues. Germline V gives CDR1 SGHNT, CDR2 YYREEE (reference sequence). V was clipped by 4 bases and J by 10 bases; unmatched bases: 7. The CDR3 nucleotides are TGTGCCAGCAGCGGCGGACAGGTCTACTACACCTTC. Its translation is CASSGGQVYYTF.

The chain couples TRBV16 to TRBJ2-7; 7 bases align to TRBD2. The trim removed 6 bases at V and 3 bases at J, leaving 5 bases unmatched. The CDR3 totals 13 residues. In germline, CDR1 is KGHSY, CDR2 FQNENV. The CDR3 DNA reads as TGTGCCAGCAGTTACGCGGGGGTCTACGAGCAGTACTTC. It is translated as CASSYAGVYEQYF.

The CDR3 sequence: CASSGVGAGLRQETQYF. As DNA, the CDR3 is TGTGCCAGCAGCGGAGTAGGGGCAGGGTTAAGGCAAGAGACCCAGTACTTC. The chain links TRBV9 to TRBJ2-5, with D possibly TRBD1 on 5 matching bases. This CDR3 comprises 17 residues. CDR1 is SGDLS, CDR2 YYNGEE, per germline. The germline V and J ends were trimmed by 3 bases and 2 bases, with 20 bases remaining between them.

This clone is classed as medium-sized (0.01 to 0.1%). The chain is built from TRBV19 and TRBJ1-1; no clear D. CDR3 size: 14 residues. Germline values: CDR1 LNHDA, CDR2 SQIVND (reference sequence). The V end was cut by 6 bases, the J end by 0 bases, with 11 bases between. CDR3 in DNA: TGTGCCAGTAGACTTGGCACAATGAACACTGAAGCTTTCTTT. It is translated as CASRLGTMNTEAFF. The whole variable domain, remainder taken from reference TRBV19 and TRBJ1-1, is DGGITQSPKYLFRKEGQNVTLSCEQNLNHDAMYWYRQDPGQGLRLIYYSQIVNDFQKGDIAEGYSVSREKKESFPLTVTSAQKNPTAFYLCASRLGTMNTEAFFGQGTRLTVV.

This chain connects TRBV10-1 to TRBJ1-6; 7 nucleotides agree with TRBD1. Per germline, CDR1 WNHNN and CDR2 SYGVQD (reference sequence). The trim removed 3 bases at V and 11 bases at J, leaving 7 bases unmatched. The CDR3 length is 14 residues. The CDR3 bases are TGCGCCAGCAGTGACGGACAGGAGGTCGCACCCCTCCACTTT. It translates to CASSDGQEVAPLHF.